This TCR beta chain stems from a study of blood T cell repertoires in COVID-19. The wider study: The origin of the acute and convalescent COVID-19 samples was the United States, Italy and Spain. Sources were T cells, B-cell-depleted T cells, or PBMCs; the material itself was cDNA or gDNA.

Enrolment of Seattle patients took place during active infection, and they were followed longitudinally. In the original workflow: Amplified reference gene primers provided the basis for estimating nucleated cell counts. Sequencing used immunoSEQ multiplex PCR; TCRdb keeps in-frame clones, though not all of them. Clone size and V and J calls were adopted from that table, with D and trimming inferred from the DNA. The data contain about 160,000 clones, approximately 86% of them singletons. CDR1 is LGHNA and CDR2 is YNFKEQ in the germline V gene. Deletions cut 1 base from V and 5 bases from J, with 9 bases between. The CDR3 has 15 amino acids.

V gene TRBV4-2 combines with J gene TRBJ1-6, with D possibly TRBD1 on 5 matching bases. The sample was peripheral blood. The clonotype comes from a woman aged 40 to 50 with COVID-19, enrolled during active disease. The CDR3 loop reads CASSQASRDNSPLHF. CDR3 in DNA: TGTGCCAGCAGCCAAGCTTCCAGGGATAATTCACCCCTCCACTTT.